This T cell receptor (beta chain) was profiled in a study of Ad26.COV2.S vaccination and SARS-CoV-2 variants. Study results and caveats: Whether participants received vaccine or placebo, their non-spike TCR breadth was similar.

Comments on this clone: The target antigen is unknown.

CDR3 length: 16 amino acids. Trimming took 0 bases from V and 1 from J, leaving 12 bases between them. Germline values: CDR1 LGHNA, CDR2 YSLEER. Sample treatment: approximately 18 received Ad26.COV2.S at low or high dose, single or two shots; a few received placebo; per-sample allocation not given. It was on day 63 after the first vaccine or placebo injection that samples were taken. TCRdb's table, derived via immunoSEQ multiplex PCR, lists solely in-frame clones and lacks some. Of about 320,000 clones in the sample, around 84% were seen once. Here the sequenced sample was peripheral blood, taken in a trial of Ad26.COV2.S vaccine versus placebo. The chain is built from TRBV4-3 and TRBJ1-2, with D possibly being TRBD1 (6 bases). The receptor comes from a person between 18 and 65 years old who received the Ad26.COV2.S COVID-19 vaccine or a placebo. The CDR3, as DNA: TGCGCCAGCAGCCAAGATTGGACAGACGTTAACTATGGCTACACCTTC. Protein sequence: CASSQDWTDVNYGYTF.